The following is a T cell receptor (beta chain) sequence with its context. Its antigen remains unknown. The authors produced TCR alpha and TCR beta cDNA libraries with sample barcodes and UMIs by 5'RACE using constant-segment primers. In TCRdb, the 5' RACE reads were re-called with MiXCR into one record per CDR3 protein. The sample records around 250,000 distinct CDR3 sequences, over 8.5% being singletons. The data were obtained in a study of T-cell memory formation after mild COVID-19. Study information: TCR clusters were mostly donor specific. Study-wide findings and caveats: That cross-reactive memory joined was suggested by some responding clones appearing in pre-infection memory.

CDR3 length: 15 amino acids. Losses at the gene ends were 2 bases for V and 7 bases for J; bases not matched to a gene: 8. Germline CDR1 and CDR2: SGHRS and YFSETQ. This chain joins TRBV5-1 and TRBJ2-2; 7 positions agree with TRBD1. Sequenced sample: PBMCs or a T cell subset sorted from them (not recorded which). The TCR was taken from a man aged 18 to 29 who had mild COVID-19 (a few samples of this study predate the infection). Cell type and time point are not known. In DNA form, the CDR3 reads TGCGCCAGCAGCTTAAGGGGGCCGTCTGGCGGGGAGCTGTTTTTT. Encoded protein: CASSLRGPSGGELFF.